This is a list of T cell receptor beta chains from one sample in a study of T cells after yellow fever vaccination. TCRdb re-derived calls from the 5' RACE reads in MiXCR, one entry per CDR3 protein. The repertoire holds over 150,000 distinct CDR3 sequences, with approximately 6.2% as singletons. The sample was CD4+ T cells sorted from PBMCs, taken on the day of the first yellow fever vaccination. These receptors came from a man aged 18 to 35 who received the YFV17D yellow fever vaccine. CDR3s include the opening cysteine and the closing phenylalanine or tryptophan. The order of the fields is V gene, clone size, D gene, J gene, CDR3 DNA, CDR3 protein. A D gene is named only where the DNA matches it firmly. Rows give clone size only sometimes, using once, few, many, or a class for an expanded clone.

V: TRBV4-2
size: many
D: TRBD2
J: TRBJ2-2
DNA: TGTGCCAGCAGCCAAGATCAAGCGGGGGTCACCGGGGAGCTGTTTTTT
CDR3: CASSQDQAGVTGELFF

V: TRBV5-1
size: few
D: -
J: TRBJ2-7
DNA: TGCGCCAGCAGCGCGCAGGGGGGTGTCAACGAGCAGTACTTC
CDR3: CASSAQGGVNEQYF

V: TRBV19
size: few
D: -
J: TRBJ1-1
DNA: TGTGCCAGTAGTATACTGGCAGTAAAGCGAGCTTTCTTT
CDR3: CASSILAVKRAFF

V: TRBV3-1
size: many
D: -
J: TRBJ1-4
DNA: TGTGCCAGCAGCCCGTTGGGGGAAAAACTGTTTTTT
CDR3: CASSPLGEKLFF

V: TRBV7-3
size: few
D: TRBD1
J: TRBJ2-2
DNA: TGTGCCAGCAGGGGACAGGGTATAACCGGGGAGCTGTTTTTT
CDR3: CASRGQGITGELFF

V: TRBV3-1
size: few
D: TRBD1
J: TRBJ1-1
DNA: TGTGCCAGCAGCCAAGCCGACAGGGGGGCTTTCTTT
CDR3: CASSQADRGAFF

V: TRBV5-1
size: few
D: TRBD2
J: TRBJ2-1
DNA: TGCGCCAGCAGCTCCCCGGGGGGTGAGCAGTTCTTC
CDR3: CASSSPGGEQFF

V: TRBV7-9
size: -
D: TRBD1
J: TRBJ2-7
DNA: TGTGCCAGCAGCTTAAATTTACAGGGGCTCTACGAGCAGTACTTC
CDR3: CASSLNLQGLYEQYF

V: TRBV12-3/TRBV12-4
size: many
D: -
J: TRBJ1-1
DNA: TGTGCCAGCAGTCCCCGGGTCCGCTCTCGGGTGAATGAAGCTTTCTTT
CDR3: CASSPRVRSRVNEAFF

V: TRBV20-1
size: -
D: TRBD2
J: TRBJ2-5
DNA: TGCAGTGCTAGAGGGGGACTAAGAGGAGAGACCCAGTACTTC
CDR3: CSARGGLRGETQYF

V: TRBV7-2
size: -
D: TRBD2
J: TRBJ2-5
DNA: TGTGCTGTTCCTTCTAGCGGGGGGCACCGTTGGGAGACCCAGTACTTC
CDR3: CAVPSSGGHRWETQYF

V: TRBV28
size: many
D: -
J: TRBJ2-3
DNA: TGTGCCAGCACCGATATGGACTTCGCCGAGACAGATACGCAGTATTTT
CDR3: CASTDMDFAETDTQYF

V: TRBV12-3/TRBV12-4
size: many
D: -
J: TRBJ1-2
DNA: TGTGCCAGCAGTTCCTCGGGAGGTATAAACTATGGCTACACCTTC
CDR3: CASSSSGGINYGYTF

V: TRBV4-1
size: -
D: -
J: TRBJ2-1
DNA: TGCGCCAGCAGCCAAGAAGGGCCCATGGCGGCGAGCTCCTACAATGAGCAGTTCTTC
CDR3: CASSQEGPMAASSYNEQFF

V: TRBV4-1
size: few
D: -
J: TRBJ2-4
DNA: TGCGCCAGCAGCCAAGATGGCGGCAAAAACATTCAGTACTTC
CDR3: CASSQDGGKNIQYF

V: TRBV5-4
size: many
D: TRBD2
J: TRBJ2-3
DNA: TGTGCCAGCGTACCCGGGGGGGCGCGAAGCACAGATACGCAGTATTTT
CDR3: CASVPGGARSTDTQYF

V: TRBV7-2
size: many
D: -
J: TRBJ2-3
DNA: TGTGCCAGCAGGATCCAGGCAGATACGCAGTATTTT
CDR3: CASRIQADTQYF

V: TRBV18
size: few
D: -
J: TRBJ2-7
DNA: TGTGCCAGCTCACCACCGGGTTTGATGGACGGCGAGCAGTACTTC
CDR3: CASSPPGLMDGEQYF

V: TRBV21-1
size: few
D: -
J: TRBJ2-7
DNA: TGTGCCAGCAGCTGTCCGGGACACACAGCGGAGGCCTTCTACGAGCAGTACTTC
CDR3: CASSCPGHTAEAFYEQYF

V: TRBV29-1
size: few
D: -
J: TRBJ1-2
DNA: TGCAGCGTTGAGTGGTACACCTTC
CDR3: CSVEWYTF

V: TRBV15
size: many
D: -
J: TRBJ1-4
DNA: TGTGCCACCAGCGCCGGAGCGAATAATGAAAAACTGTTTTTT
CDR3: CATSAGANNEKLFF

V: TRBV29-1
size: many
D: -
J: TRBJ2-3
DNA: TGCAGCGTCCGGGACACCAGCACAGATACGCAGTATTTT
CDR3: CSVRDTSTDTQYF

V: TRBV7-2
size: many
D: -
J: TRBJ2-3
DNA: TGTGCCAGCAGCTCCACGTGGCGGGGGCCCACAGATACGCAGTATTTT
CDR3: CASSSTWRGPTDTQYF

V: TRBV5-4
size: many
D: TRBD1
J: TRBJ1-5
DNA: TGTGCCAGCAGCTTGGCCGGGACAGGGGGAGGATATAGCAATCAGCCCCAGCATTTT
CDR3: CASSLAGTGGGYSNQPQHF

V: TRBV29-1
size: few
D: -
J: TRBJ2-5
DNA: TGCAGCGCATGGAGCGGCCGGACTGCCTTC
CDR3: CSAWSGRTAF